Each of the 2 T cell receptor beta chains below was sequenced from the same sample in a study of cytomegalovirus exposure and HLA in healthy donors. Use of 60 Vbeta and 13 Jbeta primers characterized the PCR. The repertoire was sequenced with immunoSEQ multiplex PCR; TCRdb's copy has only in-frame clones and lacks some. The sample consists of about 160,000 clones, more than 75% of them appearing once. Sequencing used PBMCs. These receptors were taken from a male donor in good health and CMV-seronegative.

Of note for this clone: A read error may account for a junction end that differs from germline. This chain connects TRBV2 to TRBJ2-3, with 10 bases identical to TRBD2. The CDR3 covers 14 residues. Germline V lookup: CDR1 SNHLY, CDR2 FYNNEI. CDR3 DNA sequence: TGTGCCAGCACTGAACGTAGCGGGGGGTCTACGCAGTATTTT. Translated, it gives CASTERSGGSTQYF.

CDR3 coding DNA: TGTGCCACCAGCACCCTCAACTATGGCTACACCTTC. This codes for CATSTLNYGYTF. The chain combines TRBV15 with TRBJ1-2; no definite D call. This CDR3 has 12 amino acids. Germline values: CDR1 LNHNV, CDR2 YYDKDF (reference sequence). Trimming cost V 4 bases and J 2 bases, with 5 bases left between them.